The present T cell receptor (beta chain) was sequenced within a study of shared clonotypes between healthy human individuals. Sequencing used immunoSEQ multiplex PCR; TCRdb keeps in-frame clones, though not all of them. Among 110,000 or so clones, around 68% were seen once, and the ten largest hold roughly a quarter. This clonotype was sampled from a woman younger than 45 in good health. The specimen was memory CD8+ T cells sorted from blood. As to subset: CD45RO+ cells pooled with CCR7-negative TemRA cells.

The CDR3 loop is CASSLSGQGSYEQYF. The CDR3 DNA reads TGCGCCAGCAGCCTCTCGGGACAGGGGTCCTACGAGCAGTACTTC. This chain connects TRBV4-1 to TRBJ2-7; 10 positions agree with TRBD1. V was clipped by 4 bases and J by 1 base; unmatched bases: 4. Germline V CDR1 and CDR2: MGHRA, YSYEKL. The CDR3 has 15 amino acids.